The 13 T cell receptor beta chains in this list originate from one sample, sequenced in a study of blood T cell repertoires in COVID-19 (dated by TCRdb to about 2020). Library preparation used the immunoSEQ multiplex PCR assay. The table was pulled from immuneACCESS by TCRdb, which kept in-frame rearrangements only. Such tables lose some clones; where checked, under half of the loss comes from unresolved V genes, and the rest has no known cause. The sample includes a few hundred thousand clones, with approximately 84% observed a single time. 3.5% to 4.5% of the sample is taken by the ten largest. The specimen sequenced was PBMCs or T cells enriched from blood (not recorded which). These receptor sequences come from a man younger than 45 who had recovered from COVID-19.

The chain is built from TRBV5-4 and TRBJ1-1; 7 nucleotides agree with TRBD1. V trimming: 1 base; J trimming: 7 bases; junction bases outside the gene matches: 7. CDR3 length: 14 residues. Germline V gene lookup returns CDR1 SGHNT and CDR2 YYREEE (reference sequence). In DNA form, the CDR3 reads TGTGCCAGCAGCTTGCCCAGGGGGGTCGGTGAAGCTTTCTTT. It specifies CASSLPRGVGEAFF.

The chain uses TRBV30 and TRBJ2-7; 8 positions match TRBD2. The length of the CDR3 is 14 residues. Germline loops: CDR1 GTSNPN, CDR2 SVGIG (reference sequence). The V segment lost 3 bases and the J segment 2 bases; nucleotides outside the gene matches: 6. CDR3 sequence reads: CAWRISGNTYEQYF. The CDR3 nucleotides read TGTGCCTGGAGGATTAGCGGGAACACCTACGAGCAGTACTTC.

V usage is TRBV19 and J usage is TRBJ2-7, with 7 positions matching TRBD1. The V segment lost 6 bases and the J segment 3 bases; nucleotides outside the gene matches: 5. The CDR3 runs to 13 residues. Germline CDR1 is LNHDA and CDR2 is SQIVND (reference sequence). CDR3 region: CASSRQGVYEQYF. The CDR3 nucleotides are TGTGCCAGTAGCCGCCAGGGGGTCTACGAGCAGTACTTC. The complete variable domain, with remaining parts taken from reference TRBV19 and TRBJ2-7, reads DGGITQSPKYLFRKEGQNVTLSCEQNLNHDAMYWYRQDPGQGLRLIYYSQIVNDFQKGDIAEGYSVSREKKESFPLTVTSAQKNPTAFYLCASSRQGVYEQYFGPGTRLTVT.

The chain links TRBV2 to TRBJ1-5; D might be TRBD1 (6 bases). This CDR3 is built from 17 residues. Germline V gene sequence: CDR1 SNHLY, CDR2 FYNNEI. V dropped 6 bases and J dropped 9 bases, with 27 bases sitting between them. The CDR3 here is CASRPRAPRGGAGPQHF. CDR3 DNA: TGTGCCAGCAGGCCTCGGGCCCCAAGAGGGGGGGCTGGGCCCCAGCATTTT.

The rearrangement links TRBV11-3 to TRBJ2-5; 7 nucleotides match TRBD1. The length of the CDR3 is 16 residues. J was trimmed by 2 bases and V by 5 bases; bases with no gene match: 11. The germline V gene encodes CDR1 SGHNT and CDR2 YENEEA. CDR3 sequence: CASSPAPGQYQETQYF. Written as DNA, the CDR3 is TGTGCCAGCAGCCCAGCCCCGGGACAGTATCAAGAGACCCAGTACTTC.

This clone was detected only once. This rearrangement joins TRBV5-1 to TRBJ1-3; D is perhaps TRBD1 (6 bases). CDR1 and CDR2 (germline): SGHRS, YFSETQ. The CDR3 loop spans 15 amino acids. V gave up 1 base and J gave up 2 bases, with 10 bases separating them. CDR3 amino acids: CASSLTTGTGNTIYF. DNA of the CDR3: TGCGCCAGCAGCTTGACTACAGGGACTGGAAACACCATATATTTT.

The V gene is TRBV10-1, the J gene TRBJ2-5; 10 nucleotides align to TRBD2. V lost 3 bases and J lost 5; bases outside the gene matches: 6. Germline CDR1 and CDR2: WNHNN and SYGVQD (reference sequence). The CDR3 is 15 amino acids. This chain's CDR3 is CASSDSLAGVETQYF. The CDR3 nucleotides are TGCGCCAGCAGTGATAGTCTAGCGGGAGTGGAGACCCAGTACTTC.

J is TRBJ2-3 and V is TRBV7-2; the D gene is possibly TRBD2 (6 bases). The germline V and J ends were trimmed by 1 base and 3 bases, with 14 bases remaining between them. Germline V gene data show CDR1 as SGHTA and CDR2 as FQGNSA. The CDR3 contains 16 residues. The CDR3 DNA sequence: TGTGCCAGCAGCTTAGATCGGGGGTTGGGAACAGATACGCAGTATTTT. Encoded protein: CASSLDRGLGTDTQYF.

The V call is TRBV6-5, the J call TRBJ1-3; no reliable D call. V was clipped by 8 bases and J by 3 bases, with 11 bases between them. Germline V lookup: CDR1 MNHEY, CDR2 SVGAGI. The CDR3 length is 13 residues. The CDR3 protein is CASLRGSGNTIYF. Here the CDR3 DNA reads TGTGCCAGCCTTCGGGGTAGTGGAAACACCATATATTTT.

The chain links TRBV4-1 to TRBJ2-7; D remains ambiguous. V was pared by 4 bases and J by 2 bases, with 15 bases between. Germline-derived CDR1 and CDR2 are MGHRA and YSYEKL. This CDR3 is built from 15 residues. DNA for the CDR3: TGCGCCAGCAGCCCCCTTACCCAGGCCCCCTACGAGCAGTACTTC. Encoded protein: CASSPLTQAPYEQYF.

This chain joins TRBV5-1 and TRBJ1-2; possibly TRBD1 for D (6 bases). CDR1 and CDR2 (germline): SGHRS, YFSETQ. CDR3 length: 14 amino acids. Trimming cost V 0 bases and J 8 bases, with 14 bases left between them. The CDR3 bases are TGCGCCAGCAGCTTGGTCAGGGGATCTAGCGGCTACACCTTC. It specifies CASSLVRGSSGYTF. Combining the CDR3 with reference TRBV5-1 and TRBJ1-2 gives the whole variable domain KAGVTQTPRYLIKTRGQQVTLSCSPISGHRSVSWYQQTPGQGLQFLFEYFSETQRNKGNFPGRFSGRQFSNSRSEMNVSTLELGDSALYLCASSLVRGSSGYTFGSGTRLTVV.

The V call is TRBV27, the J call TRBJ2-7, with 14 bases lining up with TRBD2. The length of the CDR3 is 17 residues. The J segment lost 4 bases and the V segment lost 4 bases, leaving 9 bases of the junction unmatched. The germline V gene has CDR1 MNHEY and CDR2 SMNVEV (reference sequence). CDR3 residues: CASSSPGLAGVPYEQYF. The DNA for the CDR3 is TGTGCCAGCAGTTCCCCGGGACTAGCGGGAGTCCCTTACGAGCAGTACTTC.

The chain joins TRBV28 to TRBJ1-3; D ambiguous. V was shortened by 5 bases and J by 3 bases, with 11 bases between the two germline ends. This CDR3 spans 14 amino acids. CDR1 is MDHEN and CDR2 is SYDVKM in the germline V gene. Here the CDR3 reads CASSIVNYGNTIYF. The DNA for the CDR3 is TGTGCCAGCAGTATAGTAAACTATGGAAACACCATATATTTT.